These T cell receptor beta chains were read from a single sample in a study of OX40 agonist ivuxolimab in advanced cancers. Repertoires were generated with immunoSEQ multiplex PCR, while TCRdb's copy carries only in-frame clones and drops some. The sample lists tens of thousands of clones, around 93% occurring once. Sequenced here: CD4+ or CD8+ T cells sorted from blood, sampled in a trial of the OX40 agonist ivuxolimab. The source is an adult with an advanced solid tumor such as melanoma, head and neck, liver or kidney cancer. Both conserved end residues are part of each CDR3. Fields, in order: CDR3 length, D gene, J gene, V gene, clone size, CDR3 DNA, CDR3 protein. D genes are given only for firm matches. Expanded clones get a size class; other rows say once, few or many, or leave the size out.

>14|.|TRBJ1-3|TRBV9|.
TGTGCCAGCAGTCTCAGGACCGGCGGAAACACCATATATTTT
CASSLRTGGNTIYF
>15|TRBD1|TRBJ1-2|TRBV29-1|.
TGCAGCGTTGAAGCCTGGGACAGGGGCGCCTATGGCTACACCTTC
CSVEAWDRGAYGYTF
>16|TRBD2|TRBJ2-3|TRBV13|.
TGTGCCAGCAGCCTCCTAGCGGGAGGGCCCGGAGATACGCAGTATTTT
CASSLLAGGPGDTQYF
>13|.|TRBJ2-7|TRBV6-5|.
TGTGCCAGCAGTTATAGTCTTCCCTACGAGCAGTACTTC
CASSYSLPYEQYF
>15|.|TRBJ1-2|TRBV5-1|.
TGCGCCAGCAGCTTGGCGGCACCGGCTAACTATGGCTACACCTTC
CASSLAAPANYGYTF
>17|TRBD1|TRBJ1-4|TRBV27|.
TGTGCCAGCAGTTTATCCCCCCAAGGGGGCGCGGGCGAAAAACTGTTTTTT
CASSLSPQGGAGEKLFF
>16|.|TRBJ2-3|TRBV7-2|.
TGTGCCAGCAGCTCCTATGGGAGTACCCCCACAGATACGCAGTATTTT
CASSSYGSTPTDTQYF
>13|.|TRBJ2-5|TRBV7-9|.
TGTGCCAGCAGCTCCAGGTTGCAAGAGACCCAGTACTTC
CASSSRLQETQYF
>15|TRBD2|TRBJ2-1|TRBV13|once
TGTGCCAGCAGTGACCCTAGCGGGAGGGACAATGAGCAGTTCTTC
CASSDPSGRDNEQFF
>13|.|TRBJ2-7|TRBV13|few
TGTGCCAGCGGGGCAGGCGCGACCTACGAGCAGTACTTC
CASGAGATYEQYF
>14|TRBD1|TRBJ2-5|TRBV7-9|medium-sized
TGTGCCAGCAGCCCCACACTACAGGGGCAGACCCAGTACTTC
CASSPTLQGQTQYF
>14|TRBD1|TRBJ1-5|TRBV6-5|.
TGTGCCAGCAGCCTAGGACAGGGCACTCAGCCCCAGCATTTT
CASSLGQGTQPQHF
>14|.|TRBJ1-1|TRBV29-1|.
TGCAGCGTTGAAGATGGGACAAAGAACACTGAAGCTTTCTTT
CSVEDGTKNTEAFF
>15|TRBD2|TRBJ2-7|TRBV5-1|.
TGCGCCAGCAGCTTGGTGGCTAGCGGAACCTACGAGCAGTACTTC
CASSLVASGTYEQYF
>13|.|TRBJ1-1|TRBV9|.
TGTGCCAGCAGCGTATACGTGGAAGACGAAGCTTTCTTT
CASSVYVEDEAFF